One TCR beta chain is described in this entry. The table came from immunoSEQ multiplex PCR; TCRdb's copy has only in-frame clones and leaves some out. The table records 200,000 to 250,000 clones, around 89% of them present only once. The record originates from a study of blood T cell repertoires in COVID-19. The clonotype was recovered from a man in his thirties or forties who had been exposed to COVID-19. The sequencing input was PBMCs or T cells enriched from blood (not recorded which).

CDR3 sequence reads: CAVRDRVYEQYF. The CDR3, as DNA: TGTGCCGTCCGGGACAGGGTTTACGAGCAGTACTTC. V usage is TRBV6-5 and J usage is TRBJ2-7; 9 positions agree with TRBD1. J gave up 4 bases and V 11 bases, and 6 bases lay outside the gene matches. From germline, CDR1 is MNHEY and CDR2 SVGAGI. This CDR3 is 12 amino acids long.